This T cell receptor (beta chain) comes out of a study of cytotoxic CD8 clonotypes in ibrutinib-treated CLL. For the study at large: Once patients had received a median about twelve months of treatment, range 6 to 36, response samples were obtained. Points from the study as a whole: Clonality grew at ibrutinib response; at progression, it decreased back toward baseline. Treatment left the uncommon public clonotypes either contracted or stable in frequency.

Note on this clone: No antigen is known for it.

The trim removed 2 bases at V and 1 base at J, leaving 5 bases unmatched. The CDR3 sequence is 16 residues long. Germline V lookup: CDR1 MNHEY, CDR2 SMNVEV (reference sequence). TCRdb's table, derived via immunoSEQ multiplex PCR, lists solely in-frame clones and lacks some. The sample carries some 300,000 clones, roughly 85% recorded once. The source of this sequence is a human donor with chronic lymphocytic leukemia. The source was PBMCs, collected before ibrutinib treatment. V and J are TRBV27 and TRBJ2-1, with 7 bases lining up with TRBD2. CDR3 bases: TGTGCCAGCAGTTTAAGGACTAGTCTTTCCTACAATGAGCAGTTCTTC. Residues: CASSLRTSLSYNEQFF.